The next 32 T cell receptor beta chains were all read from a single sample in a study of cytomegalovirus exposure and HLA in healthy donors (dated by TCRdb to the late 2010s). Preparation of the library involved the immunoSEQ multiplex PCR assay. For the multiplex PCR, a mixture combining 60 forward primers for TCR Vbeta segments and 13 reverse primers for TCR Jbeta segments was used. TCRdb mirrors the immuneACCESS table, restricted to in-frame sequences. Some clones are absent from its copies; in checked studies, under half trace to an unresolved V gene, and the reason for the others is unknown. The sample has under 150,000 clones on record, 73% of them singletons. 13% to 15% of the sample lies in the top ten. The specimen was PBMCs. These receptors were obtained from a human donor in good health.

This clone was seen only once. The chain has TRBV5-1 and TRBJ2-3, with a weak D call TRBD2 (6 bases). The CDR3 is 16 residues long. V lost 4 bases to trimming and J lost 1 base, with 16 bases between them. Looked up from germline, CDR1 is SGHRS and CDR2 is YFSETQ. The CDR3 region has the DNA TGCGCCAGCAGCCGGACGGGTAGCGGCGGCACAGATACGCAGTATTTT. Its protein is CASSRTGSGGTDTQYF.

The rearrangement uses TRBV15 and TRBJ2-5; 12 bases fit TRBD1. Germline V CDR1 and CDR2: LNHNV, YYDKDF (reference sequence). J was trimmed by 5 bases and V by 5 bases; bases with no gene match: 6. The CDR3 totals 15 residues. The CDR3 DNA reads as TGTGCCACCAGCTGGGACAGGGGGCTCCCCGAGACCCAGTACTTC. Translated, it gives CATSWDRGLPETQYF.

The CDR3, as DNA: TGTGCCAGCAGCCCGACCGGGGTGTTCTCACCCCTCCACTTT. It encodes CASSPTGVFSPLHF. V usage is TRBV11-2 and J usage is TRBJ1-6; D is unresolved. Per germline, CDR1 SGHAT and CDR2 FQNNGV. V lost 5 bases, J lost 10 bases, and 15 bases lay in between. The CDR3 is 14 residues long.

As DNA, the CDR3 is TGTGCCAGCAGTTACGTGGCGGGGCCAACAGATACGCAGTATTTT. Its translation is CASSYVAGPTDTQYF. The gene calls are TRBV6-5 and TRBJ2-3; tentatively, D is TRBD2 (6 bases). The ends were cut back, 2 bases at V and 3 bases at J, with 12 bases in the middle. In germline, CDR1 is MNHEY, CDR2 SVGAGI. There are 15 residues in the CDR3.

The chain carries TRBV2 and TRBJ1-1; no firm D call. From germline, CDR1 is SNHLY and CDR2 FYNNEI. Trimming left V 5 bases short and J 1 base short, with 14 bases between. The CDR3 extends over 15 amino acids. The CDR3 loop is CASSQAQEENTEAFF. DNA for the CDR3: TGTGCCAGCAGTCAGGCCCAGGAGGAGAACACTGAAGCTTTCTTT.

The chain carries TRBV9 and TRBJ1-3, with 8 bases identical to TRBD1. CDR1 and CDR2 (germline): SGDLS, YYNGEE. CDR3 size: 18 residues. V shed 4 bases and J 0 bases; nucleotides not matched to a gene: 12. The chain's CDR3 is CASSPSGTGVPSGNTIYF. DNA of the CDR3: TGTGCCAGCAGCCCCTCCGGGACAGGCGTCCCCTCTGGAAACACCATATATTTT.

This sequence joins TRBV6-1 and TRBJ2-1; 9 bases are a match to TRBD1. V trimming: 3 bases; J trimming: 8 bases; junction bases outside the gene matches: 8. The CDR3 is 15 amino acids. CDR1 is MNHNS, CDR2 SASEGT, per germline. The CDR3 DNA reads TGTGCCAGCAGTGAGTGGGACAGGGTGTCGGATGAGCAGTTCTTC. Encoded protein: CASSEWDRVSDEQFF.

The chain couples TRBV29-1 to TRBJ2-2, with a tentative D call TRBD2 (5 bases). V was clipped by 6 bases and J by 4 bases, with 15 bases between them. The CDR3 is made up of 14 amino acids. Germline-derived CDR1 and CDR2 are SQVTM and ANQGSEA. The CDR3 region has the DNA TGCAGCGTGCAATATTTCGGGATCACCGGGGAGCTGTTTTTT. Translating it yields CSVQYFGITGELFF.

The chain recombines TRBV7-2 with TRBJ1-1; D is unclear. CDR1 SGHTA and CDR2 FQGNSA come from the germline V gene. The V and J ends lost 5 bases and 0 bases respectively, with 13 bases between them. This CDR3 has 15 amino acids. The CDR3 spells CASSPSTALNTEAFF. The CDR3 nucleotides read TGTGCCAGCAGCCCCTCAACAGCTCTGAACACTGAAGCTTTCTTT.

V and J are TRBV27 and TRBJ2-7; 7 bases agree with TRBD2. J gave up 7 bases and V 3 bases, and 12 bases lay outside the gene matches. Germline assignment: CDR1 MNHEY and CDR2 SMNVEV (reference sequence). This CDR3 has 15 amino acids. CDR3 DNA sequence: TGTGCCAGCAGTTTGGCCGGGACTACGTTTGGAGAGCAGTACTTC. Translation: CASSLAGTTFGEQYF.

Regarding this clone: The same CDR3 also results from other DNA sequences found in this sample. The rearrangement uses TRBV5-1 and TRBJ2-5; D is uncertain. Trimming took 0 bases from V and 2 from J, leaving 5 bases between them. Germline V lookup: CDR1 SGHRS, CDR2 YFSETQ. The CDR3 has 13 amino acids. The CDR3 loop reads CASSLVSQETQYF. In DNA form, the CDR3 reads TGCGCCAGCAGCTTGGTCTCTCAAGAGACCCAGTACTTC.

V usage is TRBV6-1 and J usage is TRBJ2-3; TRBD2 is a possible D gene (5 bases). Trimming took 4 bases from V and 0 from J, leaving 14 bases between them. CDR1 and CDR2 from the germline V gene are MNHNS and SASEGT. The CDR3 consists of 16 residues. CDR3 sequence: CASSGGLPASTDTQYF. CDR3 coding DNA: TGTGCCAGCAGTGGAGGACTTCCCGCTAGCACAGATACGCAGTATTTT.

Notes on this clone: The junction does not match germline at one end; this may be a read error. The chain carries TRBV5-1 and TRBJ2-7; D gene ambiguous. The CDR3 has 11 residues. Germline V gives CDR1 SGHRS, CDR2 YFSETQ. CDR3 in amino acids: CASSISYEQYF. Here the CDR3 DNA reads TGCGCCAGCAGCATCTCCTACGAGCAATACTTC.

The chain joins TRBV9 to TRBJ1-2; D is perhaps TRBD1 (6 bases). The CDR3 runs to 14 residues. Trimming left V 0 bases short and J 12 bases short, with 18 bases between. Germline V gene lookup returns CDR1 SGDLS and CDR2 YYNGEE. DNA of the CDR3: TGTGCCAGCAGCGTAGGGGCAGGGGATGGCTCGCACACCTTC. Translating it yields CASSVGAGDGSHTF.

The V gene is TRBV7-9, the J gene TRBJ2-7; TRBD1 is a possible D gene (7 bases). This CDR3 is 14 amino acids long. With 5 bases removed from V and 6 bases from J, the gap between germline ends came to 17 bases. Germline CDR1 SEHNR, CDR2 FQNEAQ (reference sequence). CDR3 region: CASSLVGQGGEQYF. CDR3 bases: TGTGCCAGCAGCCTAGTTGGCCAGGGGGGCGAGCAGTACTTC.

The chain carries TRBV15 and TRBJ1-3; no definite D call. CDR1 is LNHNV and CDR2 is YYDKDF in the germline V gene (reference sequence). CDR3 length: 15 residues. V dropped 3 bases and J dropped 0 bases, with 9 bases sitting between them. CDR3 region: CATSSPDNSGNTIYF. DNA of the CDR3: TGTGCCACCAGCAGCCCTGACAACTCTGGAAACACCATATATTTT.

CDR3 region: CATISGGASTDTQYF. CDR3 coding DNA: TGTGCCACCATTAGCGGGGGGGCATCGACAGATACGCAGTATTTT. The chain is built from TRBV6-1 and TRBJ2-3; 11 nucleotides line up with TRBD2. The germline V gene has CDR1 MNHNS and CDR2 SASEGT. CDR3 length: 15 amino acids. V shed 10 bases and J 3 bases; nucleotides not matched to a gene: 9.

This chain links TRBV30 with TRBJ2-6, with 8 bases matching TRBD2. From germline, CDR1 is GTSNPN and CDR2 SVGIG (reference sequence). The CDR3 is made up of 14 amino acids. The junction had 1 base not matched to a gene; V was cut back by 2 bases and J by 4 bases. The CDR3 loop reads CAWSRLAGANVLTF. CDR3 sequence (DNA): TGTGCCTGGAGTAGACTAGCGGGGGCCAACGTCCTGACTTTC.

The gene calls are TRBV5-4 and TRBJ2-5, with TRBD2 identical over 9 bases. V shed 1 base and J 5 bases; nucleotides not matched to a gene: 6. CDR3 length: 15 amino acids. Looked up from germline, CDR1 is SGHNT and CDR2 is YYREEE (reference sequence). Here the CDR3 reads CASSLQRGAGETQYF. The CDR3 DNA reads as TGTGCCAGCAGCTTGCAGCGGGGGGCCGGGGAGACCCAGTACTTC.

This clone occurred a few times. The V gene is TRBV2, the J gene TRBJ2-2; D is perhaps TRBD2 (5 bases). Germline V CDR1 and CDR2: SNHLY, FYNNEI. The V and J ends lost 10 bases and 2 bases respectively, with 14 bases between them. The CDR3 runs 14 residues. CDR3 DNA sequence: TGTGCCACGCGCTACGAGGGTAACACCGGGGAGCTGTTTTTT. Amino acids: CATRYEGNTGELFF.

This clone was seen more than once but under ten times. The CDR3 sequence is CASSFRTAANEKLFF. The DNA for the CDR3 is TGTGCCAGCAGCTTCAGGACAGCAGCTAATGAAAAACTGTTTTTT. V and J are TRBV5-6 and TRBJ1-4; D is perhaps TRBD1 (6 bases). Trimming pared 2 bases from V and 3 bases from J, leaving 11 bases between. The CDR3 loop spans 15 amino acids. Germline lookup yields CDR1 SGHDT and CDR2 YYEEEE.

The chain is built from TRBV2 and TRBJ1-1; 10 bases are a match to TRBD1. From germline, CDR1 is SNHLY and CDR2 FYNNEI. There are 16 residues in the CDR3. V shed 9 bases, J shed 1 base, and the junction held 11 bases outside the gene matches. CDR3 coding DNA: TGTGCCAGTTTTAGGGACAGGGGCCTGGGGAACACTGAAGCTTTCTTT. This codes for CASFRDRGLGNTEAFF.

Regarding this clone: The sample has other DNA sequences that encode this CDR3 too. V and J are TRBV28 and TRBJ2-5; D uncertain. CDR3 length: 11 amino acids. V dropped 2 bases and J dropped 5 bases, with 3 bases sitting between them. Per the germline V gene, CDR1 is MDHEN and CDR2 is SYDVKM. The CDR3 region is CASSLQETQYF. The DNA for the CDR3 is TGTGCCAGCAGTTTACAGGAGACCCAGTACTTC.

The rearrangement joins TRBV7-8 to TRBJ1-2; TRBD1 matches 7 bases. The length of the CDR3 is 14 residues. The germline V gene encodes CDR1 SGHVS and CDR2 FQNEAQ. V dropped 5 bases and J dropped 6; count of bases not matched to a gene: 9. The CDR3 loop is CASSAPGQSHGYTF. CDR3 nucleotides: TGTGCCAGCAGCGCTCCGGGACAGTCACATGGCTACACCTTC.

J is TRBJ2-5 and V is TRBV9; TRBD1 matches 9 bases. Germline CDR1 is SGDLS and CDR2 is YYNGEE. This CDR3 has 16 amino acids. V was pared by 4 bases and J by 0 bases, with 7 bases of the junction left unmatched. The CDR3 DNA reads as TGTGCCAGCAGCTTCCGGGACAGGGCATACCAAGAGACCCAGTACTTC. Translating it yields CASSFRDRAYQETQYF.

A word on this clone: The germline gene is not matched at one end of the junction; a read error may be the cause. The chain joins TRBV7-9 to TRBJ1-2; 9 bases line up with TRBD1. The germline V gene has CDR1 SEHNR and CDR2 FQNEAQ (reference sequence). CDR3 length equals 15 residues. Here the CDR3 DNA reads TGTGCCAGCAGCTCACCGGGACAGGGTAACTATGGCCACACCTTC. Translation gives CASSSPGQGNYGHTF. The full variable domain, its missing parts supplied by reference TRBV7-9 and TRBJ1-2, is DTGVSQNPRHKITKRGQNVTFRCDPISEHNRLYWYRQTLGQGPEFLTYFQNEAQLEKSRLLSDRFSAERPKGSFSTLEIQRTEQGDSAMYLCASSSPGQGNYGHTFGSGTRLTVV.

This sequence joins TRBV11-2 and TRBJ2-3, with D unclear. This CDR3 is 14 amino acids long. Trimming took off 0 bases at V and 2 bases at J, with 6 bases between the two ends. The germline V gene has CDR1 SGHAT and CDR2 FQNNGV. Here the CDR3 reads CASSLDVLTDTQYF. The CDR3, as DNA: TGTGCCAGCAGCTTAGACGTTCTCACAGATACGCAGTATTTT.

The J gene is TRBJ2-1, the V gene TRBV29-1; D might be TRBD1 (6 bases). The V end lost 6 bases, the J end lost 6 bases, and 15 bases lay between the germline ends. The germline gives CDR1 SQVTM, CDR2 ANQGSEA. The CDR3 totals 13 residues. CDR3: CSVQDSYRNEQFF. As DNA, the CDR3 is TGCAGCGTCCAGGACAGCTACCGCAATGAGCAGTTCTTC.

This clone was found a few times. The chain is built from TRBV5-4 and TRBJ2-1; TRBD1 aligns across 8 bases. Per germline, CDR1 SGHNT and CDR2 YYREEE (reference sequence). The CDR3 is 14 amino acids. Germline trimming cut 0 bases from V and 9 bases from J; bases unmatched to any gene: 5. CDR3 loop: CASSLAGQVVEQFF. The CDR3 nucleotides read TGTGCCAGCAGCTTGGCGGGACAGGTGGTTGAGCAGTTCTTC. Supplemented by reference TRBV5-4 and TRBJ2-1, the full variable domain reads ETGVTQSPTHLIKTRGQQVTLRCSSQSGHNTVSWYQQALGQGPQFIFQYYREEENGRGNFPPRFSGLQFPNYSSELNVNALELDDSALYLCASSLAGQVVEQFFGPGTRLTVL.

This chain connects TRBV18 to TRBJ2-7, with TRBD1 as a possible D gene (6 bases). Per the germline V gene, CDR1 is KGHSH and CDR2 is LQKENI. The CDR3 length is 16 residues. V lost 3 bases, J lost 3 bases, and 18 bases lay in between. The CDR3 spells CASSPWDTREIYEQYF. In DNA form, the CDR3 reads TGTGCCAGCTCACCGTGGGACACAAGGGAAATCTACGAGCAGTACTTC. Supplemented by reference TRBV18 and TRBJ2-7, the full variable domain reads NAGVMQNPRHLVRRRGQEARLRCSPMKGHSHVYWYRQLPEEGLKFMVYLQKENIIDESGMPKERFSAEFPKEGPSILRIQQVVRGDSAAYFCASSPWDTREIYEQYFGPGTRLTVT.

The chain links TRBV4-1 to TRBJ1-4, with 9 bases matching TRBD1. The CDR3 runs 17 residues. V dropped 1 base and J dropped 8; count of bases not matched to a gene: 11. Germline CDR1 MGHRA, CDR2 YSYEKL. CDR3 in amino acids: CASSQGDREPTREKLFF. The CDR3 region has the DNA TGCGCCAGCAGCCAAGGGGACAGGGAACCCACGCGGGAAAAACTGTTTTTT.

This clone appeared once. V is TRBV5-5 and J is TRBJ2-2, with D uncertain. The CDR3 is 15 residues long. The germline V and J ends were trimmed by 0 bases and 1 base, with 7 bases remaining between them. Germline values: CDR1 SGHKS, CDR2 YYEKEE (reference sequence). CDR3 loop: CASSLAPGNTGELFF. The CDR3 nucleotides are TGTGCCAGCAGCTTGGCGCCAGGGAACACCGGGGAGCTGTTTTTT.